This T cell receptor (beta chain) came from a study of patients and donors after allogeneic stem cell transplantation. The junction had 14 bases not matched to a gene; V was cut back by 0 bases and J by 7 bases. This CDR3 has 20 residues. Germline CDR1 reads MGHRA; CDR2 reads YSYEKL. This clonotype has just a few counts. TCRdb itself ran the RT-PCR reads through MiXCR, one entry per CDR3 protein. The repertoire holds roughly 880,000 distinct CDR3 sequences, with approximately 19% as singletons. Sequenced input: blood, either unsorted or a sorted T cell fraction (not recorded which). The rearrangement links TRBV4-1 to TRBJ2-2; 13 bases line up with TRBD2. The receptor was derived from a human donor who was either an allogeneic HSCT recipient or a stem cell or donor lymphocyte infusion donor (not recorded which). It is not recorded whose cells these are; they may come from a transplant donor. In DNA, the CDR3 is TGCGCCAGCAGCCAAGATGTGAACAAACTAGCGGGAGGGCCGATCGGGGAGCTGTTTTTT. This gives the protein CASSQDVNKLAGGPIGELFF.